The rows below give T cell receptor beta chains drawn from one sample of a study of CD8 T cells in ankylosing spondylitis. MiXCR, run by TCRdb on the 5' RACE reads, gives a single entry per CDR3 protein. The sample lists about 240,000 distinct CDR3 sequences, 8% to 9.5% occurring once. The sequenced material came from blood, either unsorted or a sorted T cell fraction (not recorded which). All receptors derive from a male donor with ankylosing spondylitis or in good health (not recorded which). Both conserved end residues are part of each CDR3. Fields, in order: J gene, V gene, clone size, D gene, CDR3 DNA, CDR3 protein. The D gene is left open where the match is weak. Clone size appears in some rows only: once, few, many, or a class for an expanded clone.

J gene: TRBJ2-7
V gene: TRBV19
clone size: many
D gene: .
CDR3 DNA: TGTGCCAGTAGTCAGACGCTCACCTACGAGCAGTACTTC
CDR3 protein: CASSQTLTYEQYF

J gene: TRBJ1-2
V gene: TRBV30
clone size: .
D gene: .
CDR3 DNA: TGTGCCTGGAGTGGAACTGACTATGGCTACACCTTC
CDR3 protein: CAWSGTDYGYTF

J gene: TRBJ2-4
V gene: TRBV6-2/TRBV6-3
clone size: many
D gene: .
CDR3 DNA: TGTGCCAGCAGTTACCCACAGTTGACTGGGCAAAACATTCAGTACTTC
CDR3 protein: CASSYPQLTGQNIQYF

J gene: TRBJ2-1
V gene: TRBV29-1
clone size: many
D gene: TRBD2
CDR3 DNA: TGCAGCGTTGGGAGGCTTCGGGGAGGGGATGAGCAGTTCTTC
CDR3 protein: CSVGRLRGGDEQFF

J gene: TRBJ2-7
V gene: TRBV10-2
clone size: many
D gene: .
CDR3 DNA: TGCGCCAGCAGACAGGGTTCATTATACGAGCAGTACTTC
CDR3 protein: CASRQGSLYEQYF

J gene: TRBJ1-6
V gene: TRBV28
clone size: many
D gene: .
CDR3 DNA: TGTGCCAGCAGACCGACAGCGAATAATTCACCCCTCCACTTT
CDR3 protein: CASRPTANNSPLHF

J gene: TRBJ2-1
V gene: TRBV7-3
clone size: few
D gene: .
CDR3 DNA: TGTGCCAGCAGCCCCCAGAATCAGGATGAGCAGTTCTTC
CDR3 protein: CASSPQNQDEQFF

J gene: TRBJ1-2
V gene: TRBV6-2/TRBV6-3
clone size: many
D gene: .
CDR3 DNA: TGTGCCAGCAGTTCATCCAACAGGGTCCGAGGCTACACCTTC
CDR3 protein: CASSSSNRVRGYTF

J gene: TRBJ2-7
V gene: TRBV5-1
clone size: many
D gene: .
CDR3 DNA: TGCGCCAGCAGCTTGTGGGACACCTTCTCCTACGAGCAGTACTTC
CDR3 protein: CASSLWDTFSYEQYF

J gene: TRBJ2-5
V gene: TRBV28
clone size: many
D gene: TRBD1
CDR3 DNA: TGTGCCAGCAGTCCCGGACAGGACCTCCAAGAGACCCAGTACTTC
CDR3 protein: CASSPGQDLQETQYF

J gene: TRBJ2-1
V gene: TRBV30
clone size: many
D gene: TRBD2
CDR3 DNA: TGTGCCTGGAGTAGTGTGGCGGGGGGTCAGTTCTTC
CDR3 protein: CAWSSVAGGQFF